This T cell receptor beta chain was sequenced for a study of T cell clones after liver transplantation (dated by TCRdb to about 2019). The study in broad terms: The samples were obtained from ITN030ST, a randomized trial that attempted immunosuppression withdrawal within 2 years after liver transplantation. Third party-reactive TCRbeta sequences from pre-transplant MLRs were also identified as an antigen-independent comparator for donor-reactive sequences. Donor-reactive T cell clones were identified by TCRbeta sequencing following a pre-transplant mixed lymphocyte reaction and were subsequently tracked in post-transplant blood. Blood samples were collected pre-transplant, pre-randomization before withdrawal, and post-randomization after either complete withdrawal or failed withdrawal. To count as tolerant, a recipient had to stay completely off immunosuppression for at least one year without liver enzymes climbing beyond twice the upper limit of normal. Three of the eight recipients were HCV-positive; the others were transplanted for non-autoimmune, non-viral indications. The subjects received no induction therapy and were kept on standard immunosuppression until randomization at 12-24 months post-transplant. The studied cohort comprised 8 liver transplant recipients, 3 classified as tolerant and 5 as non-tolerant. The paper as a whole reports these results and caveats: A significant post-transplant decrease in circulating donor-reactive CD4 TCRbeta sequences was observed in 5 of 8 subjects, irrespective of tolerance or HCV status. When repertoire turnover was taken into account, detection of donor-reactive sequences was significantly reduced in 7 of 8 subjects for CD4 and in 8 of 8 subjects for CD8. Because of small, heterogeneous patient numbers and non-standardized post-transplant time points, the conclusions were only preliminary. Because allograft tissue specimens were not available, migration of donor-reactive T cells into the graft, rather than deletion, may have occurred. Low numbers of available donor cells limited the measurable donor-reactive repertoire in a couple of subjects. Donor-reactive sequences decreased more than third party-reactive sequences, which suggests partial antigen-specific deletion that was not related to withdrawal success.

Taken with the paper, the label for time point translates to: pre-transplant. Unstimulated PBMCs, after thawing, were stained for CD3, CD4 and CD8 and then FACS-sorted into CD3+CD4+ and CD3+CD8+ populations. Randomization to immunosuppression withdrawal applied to every one of the 8 studied subjects. The Qiagen DNeasy Blood and Tissue Kit was used to isolate genomic DNA. There are 13 amino acids in the CDR3, from cysteine to phenylalanine inclusive. Only the CDR3 DNA stays, 39 bases, in frame from base 1. The germline V gene specifies SGHRS as CDR1 and YFSETQ as CDR2. V is cut by 2 bases and J by 1 base, and the space between the germline ends is 6 bases. With regard to this clone: Its cognate antigen has yet to be identified. No base qualities exist here, and no much larger clone lies one base off it.

Using immunoSEQ, frozen genomic DNA was subjected to high-throughput TCRbeta CDR3 sequencing, a process that included PCR amplification, mapping, bias correction and internal controls. The authors' pipeline ran thus. Only productive rearrangements were retained, with each unique TCRbeta sequence defined by its CDR3 nucleotide sequence together with its V and J gene. For a sequence to be called donor-reactive, it needed a frequency of at least 0.01% and at least 5-fold expansion in CFSE-low cells compared with unstimulated pre-transplant cells. Per-subject minimum frequency thresholds, based on the lowest-template unstimulated sample, ensured at least 90% detection power. Jensen-Shannon divergence between the top 1000 TCRbeta sequences post-transplant and pre-transplant was used to measure repertoire turnover. Two-sided Fisher's exact tests were used to test for changes in how often donor-reactive sequences were detected. The immuneACCESS repertoire file appears here via TCRdb, limited to in-frame rearrangements. These files lack a portion of the clones; in checked studies, under half of the deficit traces to unresolved V genes, and the cause of the others is not known. Clone size and the V and J calls come from that table; the DNA yielded D and trimming. This sample is represented by about 74,000 clones; about four fifths of them were singletons. The ten top clones hold roughly 0.6% of the sample.

This receptor was identified in a human donor who received a liver transplant. The sample consisted of CD4+ T cells from blood, taken before liver transplant. Recombination connected TRBV5-1 to TRBJ2-5, with a weak D call of TRBD1 (5 bases match). The CDR3 reads as follows: CASSFQGQETQYF. The DNA is as follows: TGCGCCAGCAGCTTCCAGGGCCAAGAGACCCAGTACTTC.